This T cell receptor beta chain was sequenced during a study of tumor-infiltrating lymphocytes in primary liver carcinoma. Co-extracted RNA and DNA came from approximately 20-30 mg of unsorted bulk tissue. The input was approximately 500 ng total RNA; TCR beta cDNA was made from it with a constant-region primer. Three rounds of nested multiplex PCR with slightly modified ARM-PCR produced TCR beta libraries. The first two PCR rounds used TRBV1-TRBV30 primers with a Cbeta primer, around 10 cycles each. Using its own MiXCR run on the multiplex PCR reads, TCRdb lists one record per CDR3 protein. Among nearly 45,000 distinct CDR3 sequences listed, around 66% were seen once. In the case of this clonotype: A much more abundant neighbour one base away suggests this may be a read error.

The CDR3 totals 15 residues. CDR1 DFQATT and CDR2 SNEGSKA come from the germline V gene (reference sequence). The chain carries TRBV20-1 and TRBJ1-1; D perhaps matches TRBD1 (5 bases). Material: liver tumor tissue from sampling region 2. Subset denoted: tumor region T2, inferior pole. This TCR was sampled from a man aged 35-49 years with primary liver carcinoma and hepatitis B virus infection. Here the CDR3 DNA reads TGCAGTGCTAGGCGGGGACTCACCGTGAACACTGAAGCTCTCTTT. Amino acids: CSARRGLTVNTEALF.